This T cell receptor beta chain was profiled in a study of Graves' ophthalmopathy and Graves' hyperthyroidism. CDR3 regions of TCR beta were amplified from RNA transcripts. Amplification began with first-round RT-PCR using HTBI primers, then second-round multiplex PCR was performed. TCRdb reprocessed the multiplex PCR reads with MiXCR, giving one entry per CDR3 protein. This sample has fewer than 600,000 distinct CDR3 sequences, with over 13% found just once. Under 3 months in duration, the ophthalmopathy in affected donors had moderate-to-severe activity, CAS ≥3 and NOSPECS ≥4. This clonotype appeared many times. What it recognizes is unknown. Notes on the study in general: Most thyroid clonotypes expanded beyond 0.001 frequency were also found in blood. Ophthalmopathy could be told apart from stable hyperthyroidism by a 13-signature model (87.88% sensitivity, 70% to 84% specificity).

The specimen was blood. The receptor comes from a woman in her 30s with Graves' ophthalmopathy.

The chain's CDR3 is CASSVEGGRNSPLHF. The CDR3 region has the DNA TGTGCCAGCAGTGTAGAGGGAGGTCGCAATTCACCCCTCCACTTT. This chain connects TRBV2 to TRBJ1-6, with D unresolved. Between the trimmed V and J ends, which lost 4 bases and 7 bases, there was a span of 14 bases. The CDR3 loop spans 15 amino acids. CDR1 is SNHLY, CDR2 FYNNEI, per germline.